The 17 T cell receptor beta chains in this list originate from one sample, sequenced in a study of immune evolution from preneoplasia to lung adenocarcinoma. Here immunoSEQ multiplex PCR was the method, and the copy in TCRdb shows in-frame clones only, minus some. This table holds 35,000 to 40,000 clones, 74% found once. Sequences were obtained from FFPE invasive lung adenocarcinoma tissue. All receptors come from a person aged 55 to 69 with lung adenocarcinoma.

The chain carries TRBV9 and TRBJ2-7; 7 bases line up with TRBD2. Germline V gene data show CDR1 as SGDLS and CDR2 as YYNGEE. This CDR3 is built from 15 residues. After removal of 3 bases from V and 4 bases from J, the junction contained 10 bases not matched to a gene. CDR3 coding DNA: TGTGCCAGCAGCGAGGGGAGGGCCTCGGGTTACGAGCAGTACTTC. As protein: CASSEGRASGYEQYF.

V and J are TRBV4-2 and TRBJ2-3; 9 bases are a match to TRBD2. The CDR3 is 16 residues long. Germline V CDR1 and CDR2: LGHNA, YNFKEQ. V gave up 0 bases and J gave up 8 bases; unmatched junction bases: 9. CDR3 bases: TGTGCCAGCAGCCAAGATCTGACTAGCGGAGGGGGTACGCAGTATTTT. Its protein is CASSQDLTSGGGTQYF.

The rearrangement uses TRBV18 and TRBJ1-4; possible D gene TRBD1, 6 bases. Germline V gene sequence: CDR1 KGHSH, CDR2 LQKENI. CDR3 length equals 12 residues. V lost 3 bases and J 7 bases, leaving 6 bases between the germline ends. Written as DNA, the CDR3 is TGTGCCAGCTCACCCAGGGGTGAAAAACTGTTTTTT. Translation: CASSPRGEKLFF.

The chain links TRBV30 to TRBJ2-7; TRBD2 agrees at 8 bases. This CDR3 comprises 14 residues. Germline V gives CDR1 GTSNPN, CDR2 SVGIG (reference sequence). Trimming cost V 3 bases and J 4 bases; bases outside gene matches: 8. CDR3: CAWRGAGVAYEQYF. CDR3 bases: TGTGCCTGGAGAGGAGCGGGAGTTGCGTACGAGCAGTACTTC.

This sequence joins TRBV19 and TRBJ2-1; no clear D. Trimming cost V 5 bases and J 4 bases, with 9 bases left between them. The CDR3 is 13 residues long. Per the germline V gene, CDR1 is LNHDA and CDR2 is SQIVND (reference sequence). The CDR3 sequence: CASSAELYNEQFF. CDR3 coding DNA: TGTGCCAGTAGTGCGGAATTATACAATGAGCAGTTCTTC. The variable domain in full, completed from reference TRBV19 and TRBJ2-1, reads DGGITQSPKYLFRKEGQNVTLSCEQNLNHDAMYWYRQDPGQGLRLIYYSQIVNDFQKGDIAEGYSVSREKKESFPLTVTSAQKNPTAFYLCASSAELYNEQFFGPGTRLTVL.

The chain combines TRBV28 with TRBJ1-5; 8 positions agree with TRBD1. Germline assignment: CDR1 MDHEN and CDR2 SYDVKM. The CDR3 contains 15 residues. Unmatched junction bases numbered 6, after V lost 6 bases and J lost 2 bases. CDR3 sequence reads: CASRTQGGGNQPQHF. As DNA, the CDR3 is TGTGCCAGCAGGACACAGGGGGGAGGCAATCAGCCCCAGCATTTT.

Comment on this clone: Other DNA variants within this sample encode the same CDR3. The chain is built from TRBV7-2 and TRBJ2-7; 7 bases map to TRBD2. The germline V gene encodes CDR1 SGHTA and CDR2 FQGNSA. This CDR3 has 15 amino acids. With 2 bases clipped from V and 3 bases from J, the junction kept 7 bases outside the gene matches. The CDR3 nucleotides read TGTGCCAGCAGCTTAACGGGAGGATCCGGCTACGAGCAGTACTTC. Its protein is CASSLTGGSGYEQYF. The complete variable domain, with remaining parts taken from reference TRBV7-2 and TRBJ2-7, reads GAGVSQSPSNKVTEKGKDVELRCDPISGHTALYWYRQSLGQGLEFLIYFQGNSAPDKSGLPSDRFSAERTGGSVSTLTIQRTQQEDSAVYLCASSLTGGSGYEQYFGPGTRLTVT.

CDR3 in DNA: TGTGCTAGTGGTCGGGCAACAGGGTGGAGCACTGAAGCTTTCTTT. Amino acids: CASGRATGWSTEAFF. The V and J genes are TRBV12-5 and TRBJ1-1; the D gene is possibly TRBD1 (6 bases). Trimming left V 5 bases short and J 4 bases short, with 17 bases between. Germline CDR1 LGHNT, CDR2 FRNRAP. The CDR3 is 15 amino acids.

This clone appeared once. This chain joins TRBV15 and TRBJ2-2, with TRBD1 matching over 11 bases. V was clipped by 0 bases and J by 6 bases; unmatched bases: 6. The CDR3 is made up of 17 amino acids. Germline loops: CDR1 LNHNV, CDR2 YYDKDF (reference sequence). The CDR3 loop is CATSRERGTGGPGELFF. CDR3 DNA: TGTGCCACCAGCAGAGAGCGGGGGACAGGGGGGCCCGGGGAGCTGTTTTTT.

This chain links TRBV2 with TRBJ2-1; D may be TRBD1 (5 bases). CDR3 length: 15 residues. The germline V gene has CDR1 SNHLY and CDR2 FYNNEI. V dropped 6 bases and J dropped 0 bases, with 12 bases sitting between them. CDR3 bases: TGTGCCAGCAGGGAGACAGAGAGCTCCTACAATGAGCAGTTCTTC. Protein product: CASRETESSYNEQFF.

The chain couples TRBV5-1 to TRBJ2-7, with D hard to call. The CDR3 extends over 11 amino acids. Germline V gives CDR1 SGHRS, CDR2 YFSETQ. Trimming removed 5 bases from V and 0 bases from J, with 3 bases in between. The CDR3 DNA is TGCGCCAGCAGTTCCTCCTACGAGCAGTACTTC. The encoded protein is CASSSSYEQYF.

The chain couples TRBV19 to TRBJ2-3, with TRBD1 as a possible D gene (6 bases). The CDR3 spans 15 residues. Per germline, CDR1 LNHDA and CDR2 SQIVND (reference sequence). V was cut by 3 bases and J by 4 bases, with 14 bases left in between. The CDR3 sequence: CASSIWQGSADTQYF. The CDR3 region has the DNA TGTGCCAGTAGTATCTGGCAGGGGAGCGCAGATACGCAGTATTTT.

The V and J genes are TRBV18 and TRBJ2-2, with 7 bases lining up with TRBD1. In germline, CDR1 is KGHSH, CDR2 LQKENI. The CDR3 spans 15 residues. The V and J ends lost 6 bases and 7 bases, in that order; junction bases with no gene match: 11. The CDR3 DNA reads TGTGCCAGCTCCCGGGACAGCCCGCCCGGCGGGGAGCTGTTTTTT. Protein sequence: CASSRDSPPGGELFF.

The chain combines TRBV21-1 with TRBJ2-2. TRBV21-1 is a known pseudogene. This CDR3 is built from 10 residues. This CDR3 reads CASGGSELFF. As DNA, the CDR3 is TGTGCCAGCGGGGGAAGTGAGCTGTTTTTT.

This rearrangement joins TRBV5-1 to TRBJ2-7, with 7 bases aligning to TRBD2. The germline V gene has CDR1 SGHRS and CDR2 YFSETQ. J was trimmed by 3 bases and V by 4 bases; bases with no gene match: 10. This CDR3 has 15 residues. CDR3 nucleotide sequence: TGCGCCAGCAGCGTGACGCCTAGCGGATTCTACGAGCAGTACTTC. Protein: CASSVTPSGFYEQYF.

V gene TRBV5-1 combines with J gene TRBJ1-5, with D perhaps TRBD1 (5 bases). V was cut by 4 bases and J by 5 bases, with 13 bases left in between. CDR3 size: 14 residues. CDR1 and CDR2 (germline): SGHRS, YFSETQ. The CDR3 coding sequence is TGCGCCAGCAGCCCGGGGTTGGGGGATCAGCCCCAGCATTTT. This sequence encodes CASSPGLGDQPQHF.

The rearrangement joins TRBV18 to TRBJ1-1; D is unclear. The germline CDR1 and CDR2 sequences are KGHSH and LQKENI. V lost 1 base, J lost 2 bases, and 11 bases lay in between. The CDR3 is made up of 15 amino acids. This CDR3 reads CASSPRVRRNTEAFF. The DNA for the CDR3 is TGTGCCAGCTCACCACGAGTACGGAGAAACACTGAAGCTTTCTTT.